Each of the 25 T cell receptor beta chains below was sequenced from the same sample in a study of cytomegalovirus exposure and HLA in healthy donors. PCR used 60 Vbeta primers and 13 Jbeta primers. The assay was immunoSEQ multiplex PCR, and TCRdb's table has in-frame clones only and misses some. This table holds some 120,000 clones. The sequenced sample consisted of PBMCs. Receptor source: a man aged 35 to 55 in good health and CMV-seronegative.

This chain joins TRBV19 and TRBJ2-6; the match to TRBD1 covers 8 bases. The germline V gene encodes CDR1 LNHDA and CDR2 SQIVND (reference sequence). V lost 7 bases to trimming and J lost 0 bases; unmatched junction nucleotides: 5. The CDR3 is 16 amino acids. The CDR3 reads CASMTGDFSGANVLTF. The DNA for the CDR3 is TGTGCCAGTATGACAGGGGATTTCTCTGGGGCCAACGTCCTGACTTTC.

The chain is built from TRBV5-1 and TRBJ1-2; D call uncertain. In germline, CDR1 is SGHRS, CDR2 YFSETQ. This CDR3 spans 13 amino acids. The V and J ends lost 0 bases and 5 bases respectively, with 8 bases between them. CDR3 region: CASSLDRSYGYTF. DNA for the CDR3: TGCGCCAGCAGCTTGGATCGCAGTTATGGCTACACCTTC.

This chain connects TRBV19 to TRBJ1-5; D possibly corresponds to TRBD1 (5 bases). The germline CDR1 and CDR2 sequences are LNHDA and SQIVND (reference sequence). This CDR3 comprises 16 residues. V was shortened by 1 base and J by 0 bases, with 10 bases between the two germline ends. CDR3 region: CASSIGAGPSNQPQHF. The CDR3 nucleotides read TGTGCCAGTAGTATAGGGGCAGGGCCTAGCAATCAGCCCCAGCATTTT.

The rearrangement uses TRBV5-1 and TRBJ1-3; maybe TRBD1 (6 bases). Trimming left V 4 bases short and J 0 bases short, with 11 bases between. The CDR3 is made up of 15 amino acids. Germline CDR1 is SGHRS and CDR2 is YFSETQ. The CDR3 region is CASSLDRSSGNTIYF. CDR3 DNA: TGCGCCAGCAGCCTCGACAGGTCCTCTGGAAACACCATATATTTT. The entire variable domain, with the rest obtained from reference TRBV5-1 and TRBJ1-3, is as follows: KAGVTQTPRYLIKTRGQQVTLSCSPISGHRSVSWYQQTPGQGLQFLFEYFSETQRNKGNFPGRFSGRQFSNSRSEMNVSTLELGDSALYLCASSLDRSSGNTIYFGEGSWLTVV.

This chain uses TRBV30 with TRBJ2-5, with D tentatively TRBD2 (6 bases). The V gene lost 1 base and the J gene lost 5 bases, with 14 bases spanning the gap. Per the germline V gene, CDR1 is GTSNPN and CDR2 is SVGIG (reference sequence). There are 14 residues in the CDR3. CDR3 residues: CAWSGTGSGETQYF. The CDR3 DNA reads as TGTGCCTGGAGTGGGACCGGGAGTGGTGAGACCCAGTACTTC. The variable domain in full, with the rest retrieved from reference TRBV30 and TRBJ2-5, is SQTIHQWPATLVQPVGSPLSLECTVEGTSNPNLYWYRQAAGRGLQLLFYSVGIGQISSEVPQNLSASRPQDRQFILSSKKLLLSDSGFYLCAWSGTGSGETQYFGPGTRLLVL.

J is TRBJ2-2 and V is TRBV5-8; 9 nucleotides line up with TRBD1. After removal of 4 bases from V and 4 bases from J, the junction contained 5 bases not matched to a gene. The germline V gene has CDR1 SGHTS and CDR2 YDEGEE. The CDR3 has 15 residues. CDR3 nucleotides: TGTGCCAGCAGCGTGGGACAGGGCCGCACCGGGGAGCTGTTTTTT. Protein: CASSVGQGRTGELFF.

Here the CDR3 reads CASSLGVAQSNYGYTF. DNA of the CDR3: TGTGCCAGCAGCTTGGGTGTGGCACAGAGTAACTATGGCTACACCTTC. This chain joins TRBV5-8 and TRBJ1-2; D remains ambiguous. Germline CDR1 SGHTS, CDR2 YDEGEE. This CDR3 has 16 amino acids. Trimming left V 0 bases short and J 1 base short, with 13 bases between.

The chain recombines TRBV11-3 with TRBJ2-3, with 7 bases lining up with TRBD2. Germline V CDR1 and CDR2: SGHNT, YENEEA. This CDR3 spans 14 amino acids. The junction had 3 bases not matched to a gene; V was cut back by 2 bases and J by 4 bases. DNA of the CDR3: TGTGCCAGCAGCTTATCTAGCGGAGCAGATACGCAGTATTTT. Residues: CASSLSSGADTQYF.

This rearrangement joins TRBV5-5 to TRBJ1-2, with TRBD1 matching over 7 bases. Per the germline V gene, CDR1 is SGHKS and CDR2 is YYEKEE (reference sequence). V shed 3 bases, J shed 6 bases, and the junction held 11 bases outside the gene matches. The CDR3 is 15 residues long. CDR3 DNA: TGTGCCAGCAGCTCGGACCCAGGGGGTGGAAATGGCTACACCTTC. As protein: CASSSDPGGGNGYTF.

The chain uses TRBV27 and TRBJ2-3; D possibly corresponds to TRBD2 (5 bases). Germline CDR1 reads MNHEY; CDR2 reads SMNVEV (reference sequence). There are 16 residues in the CDR3. V lost 3 bases, J lost 6 bases, and 19 bases lay in between. CDR3 region: CASSFLRSGPDDTQYF. CDR3 sequence (DNA): TGTGCCAGCAGTTTCCTTCGAAGCGGCCCTGATGATACGCAGTATTTT.

The chain links TRBV4-3 to TRBJ2-7; 11 bases map to TRBD1. From germline, CDR1 is LGHNA and CDR2 YSLEER. With V trimmed by 4 bases and J by 2 bases, 4 bases remained unmatched. CDR3 length: 15 amino acids. The CDR3 DNA is TGCGCCAGCAGCCGGGGGACAGGGGGACCCTACGAGCAGTACTTC. It yields the protein CASSRGTGGPYEQYF.

The CDR3 nucleotides read TGTGCCAGCAGTGCCCCAGCGGGGGCCGGGGAGCAGTACTTC. This codes for CASSAPAGAGEQYF. The chain links TRBV28 to TRBJ2-5, with 8 bases aligning to TRBD2. The junction had 13 bases not matched to a gene; V was cut back by 5 bases and J by 11 bases. Per the germline V gene, CDR1 is MDHEN and CDR2 is SYDVKM. This CDR3 comprises 14 residues.

This chain uses TRBV4-3 with TRBJ1-2, with a weak D call TRBD1 (5 bases). Germline CDR1 and CDR2: LGHNA and YSLEER. V lost 0 bases, J lost 0 bases, and 17 bases lay in between. This CDR3 region has 18 residues. CDR3 nucleotides: TGCGCCAGCAGCCAAGAACCGGACACGGAAAGAACTAACTATGGCTACACCTTC. Translated: CASSQEPDTERTNYGYTF.

This rearrangement joins TRBV6-5 to TRBJ2-7; TRBD2 matches at 14 bases. Germline CDR1 reads MNHEY; CDR2 reads SVGAGI. CDR3 length equals 15 residues. J lost 4 bases, V lost 6 bases, and 5 bases had no gene match. The CDR3 region has the DNA TGTGCCAGCAGCTCCGGGACTAGCGGGAGTTACGAGCAGTACTTC. It translates to CASSSGTSGSYEQYF.

The chain carries TRBV7-6 and TRBJ1-5; no reliable D call. This CDR3 region has 14 residues. V dropped 5 bases and J dropped 7 bases, with 15 bases sitting between them. Germline values: CDR1 SGHVS, CDR2 FNYEAQ. The CDR3 loop is CASSAGSGNQPQHF. CDR3 bases: TGTGCCAGCAGCGCAGGATCGGGGAACCAGCCCCAGCATTTT. The complete variable domain, with remaining parts taken from reference TRBV7-6 and TRBJ1-5, reads GAGVSQSPRYKVTKRGQDVALRCDPISGHVSLYWYRQALGQGPEFLTYFNYEAQQDKSGLPNDRFSAERPEGSISTLTIQRTEQRDSAMYRCASSAGSGNQPQHFGDGTRLSIL.

The chain carries TRBV5-1 and TRBJ1-1, with a tentative D call TRBD1 (5 bases). In germline, CDR1 is SGHRS, CDR2 YFSETQ. V lost 0 bases and J lost 4, with 7 bases in between. The CDR3 contains 13 residues. This CDR3 reads CASSLEGITEAFF. The CDR3 DNA reads TGCGCCAGCAGCTTGGAGGGGATCACTGAAGCTTTCTTT.

The V gene is TRBV4-3, the J gene TRBJ2-7; 10 bases are shared with TRBD1. Trimming took 2 bases from V and 3 from J; bases not matched to a gene: 7. Germline V gene sequence: CDR1 LGHNA, CDR2 YSLEER. This CDR3 is built from 16 residues. CDR3 coding DNA: TGCGCCAGCAGCCAATCGACAGGGGGCGCGGGCTACGAGCAGTACTTC. Its translation is CASSQSTGGAGYEQYF.

This chain uses TRBV6-1 with TRBJ1-1; maybe TRBD1 (5 bases). The CDR3 extends over 14 amino acids. In germline, CDR1 is MNHNS, CDR2 SASEGT. Trimming took 10 bases from V and 3 from J, leaving 18 bases between them. CDR3 nucleotide sequence: TGTGCCACCCCGAGCAGGGATACCTACACTGAAGCTTTCTTT. Residues: CATPSRDTYTEAFF.

The chain is built from TRBV6-5 and TRBJ2-7; possibly TRBD2 for D (6 bases). The CDR3 covers 13 residues. V shed 6 bases and J shed 3 bases, with 12 bases lying between them. CDR1 and CDR2 (germline): MNHEY, SVGAGI. CDR3 nucleotide sequence: TGTGCCAGCAGGGCGGGACGGGACTACGAGCAGTACTTC. As protein: CASRAGRDYEQYF.

V gene TRBV5-6 combines with J gene TRBJ2-3, with 9 bases that match TRBD1. The V gene end was trimmed by 3 bases and the J gene end by 4 bases; junction bases not matched to a gene: 12. The CDR3 is 17 residues long. In germline, CDR1 is SGHDT, CDR2 YYEEEE. CDR3 nucleotides: TGTGCCAGCAGCTGGGGGCGGGACAGGGTCCACCCAGATACGCAGTATTTT. Its translation is CASSWGRDRVHPDTQYF.

The chain uses TRBV6-8 and TRBJ2-1; TRBD2 agrees at 8 bases. The length of the CDR3 is 15 residues. V gave up 6 bases and J gave up 1 base; unmatched junction bases: 5. The germline CDR1 and CDR2 sequences are MNHGY and SAAAGT. The CDR3 spells CASRVGTRSYNEQFF. CDR3 nucleotide sequence: TGTGCCAGCAGGGTTGGGACTAGGTCCTACAATGAGCAGTTCTTC.

CDR3 loop: CASSSLQGWTEQYF. DNA for the CDR3: TGTGCCAGCAGCTCTTTACAGGGTTGGACCGAGCAGTACTTC. The J gene is TRBJ2-7, the V gene TRBV11-2, with a weak D call TRBD1 (6 bases). The CDR3 length is 14 residues. Per the germline V gene, CDR1 is SGHAT and CDR2 is FQNNGV. V was pared by 4 bases and J by 6 bases, with 16 bases between.

The V gene is TRBV5-1, the J gene TRBJ2-2; TRBD2 might be the D (6 bases). Trimming left V 1 base short and J 3 bases short, with 13 bases between. The CDR3 extends over 16 amino acids. Germline CDR1 and CDR2: SGHRS and YFSETQ. CDR3: CASSLIATGDTGELFF. The CDR3 region has the DNA TGCGCCAGCAGCTTGATCGCGACGGGGGACACCGGGGAGCTGTTTTTT.

The chain joins TRBV5-6 to TRBJ2-5; 7 bases fit TRBD1. This CDR3 region has 13 residues. Germline CDR1 reads SGHDT; CDR2 reads YYEEEE. J gave up 0 bases and V 5 bases, and 1 base lay outside the gene matches. The CDR3 is CASRTGNQETQYF. The CDR3 DNA reads TGTGCCAGCAGGACAGGGAACCAAGAGACCCAGTACTTC.

The chain has TRBV28 and TRBJ2-7; TRBD1 is a possible D gene (5 bases). Per the germline V gene, CDR1 is MDHEN and CDR2 is SYDVKM. Trimming cost V 9 bases and J 2 bases, with 11 bases left between them. CDR3 length: 12 amino acids. The CDR3 reads CASTQTAYEQYF. In DNA, the CDR3 is TGTGCCAGTACCCAGACAGCCTACGAGCAGTACTTC.